These 31 T cell receptor beta chains were sequenced from one sample in a study of cytomegalovirus exposure and HLA in healthy donors. PCR used 60 Vbeta primers and 13 Jbeta primers. Clones were read by immunoSEQ multiplex PCR, and TCRdb kept only the in-frame ones, dropping some. The sample contains about 47,000 clones, about 72% of which appear only once. Material for sequencing was PBMCs. Every receptor here comes from a man younger than 40 in good health and CMV-seronegative.

This sequence joins TRBV5-1 and TRBJ2-5, with 8 nucleotides matching TRBD2. The J call may be in error: the DNA end matches TRBJ2-7 better. The V gene's germline CDR1 is SGHRS and CDR2 YFSETQ. CDR3 length: 16 amino acids. CDR3 loop: CASSLGSSGNSYEQYF. The CDR3 nucleotides read TGCGCCAGCAGCTTGGGCAGTAGCGGGAACTCCTACGAGCAGTACTTC.

The chain links TRBV5-1 to TRBJ1-5, with D perhaps matching TRBD1 (5 bases). The CDR3 has 15 amino acids. Germline CDR1 SGHRS, CDR2 YFSETQ. The germline V and J ends were trimmed by 4 bases and 3 bases, with 14 bases remaining between them. CDR3 sequence reads: CASSAGPEDNQPQHF. DNA of the CDR3: TGCGCCAGCAGCGCGGGACCCGAGGACAATCAGCCCCAGCATTTT.

This clone was detected once. CDR3 region: CASRPTGAGNTIYF. Here the CDR3 DNA reads TGTGCCAGCAGACCGACAGGGGCCGGAAACACCATATATTTT. This chain connects TRBV2 to TRBJ1-3; 8 positions agree with TRBD1. CDR1 and CDR2 from the germline V gene are SNHLY and FYNNEI. V gave up 6 bases and J gave up 4 bases; unmatched junction bases: 5. This CDR3 region has 14 residues.

This clone has more than one count but fewer than ten. This chain joins TRBV11-2 and TRBJ1-1, with a possible D match to TRBD1 (5 bases). The V end was cut by 5 bases, the J end by 8 bases, with 12 bases between. The CDR3 sequence is 12 residues long. Germline V CDR1 and CDR2: SGHAT, FQNNGV. For the CDR3, the DNA is TGTGCCAGCAGCCCTGGGGCCCTGGAAGCTTTCTTT. Amino acids: CASSPGALEAFF.

The V call is TRBV6-5, the J call TRBJ2-7; the D gene is possibly TRBD2 (6 bases). V dropped 7 bases and J dropped 7 bases, with 14 bases sitting between them. CDR1 MNHEY and CDR2 SVGAGI come from the germline V gene. This CDR3 spans 12 amino acids. The DNA for the CDR3 is TGTGCCAGCAACGCACCTGGAGGGGAGCAGTACTTC. Protein sequence: CASNAPGGEQYF.

The chain links TRBV6-1 to TRBJ1-1; D unclear. Germline CDR1 MNHNS, CDR2 SASEGT. The CDR3 is 14 amino acids. Trimming took off 1 base at V and 7 bases at J, with 13 bases between the two ends. The CDR3 sequence: CASSEGPGISEAFF. As DNA, the CDR3 is TGTGCCAGCAGTGAAGGTCCGGGTATTAGTGAAGCTTTCTTT.

J is TRBJ1-2 and V is TRBV5-4, with TRBD1 matching over 8 bases. The CDR3 covers 14 residues. From germline, CDR1 is SGHNT and CDR2 YYREEE (reference sequence). V was pared by 0 bases and J by 6 bases, with 4 bases of the junction left unmatched. The CDR3 coding sequence is TGTGCCAGCAGCTTGGAACAGGGGGTTGATGGCTACACCTTC. It specifies CASSLEQGVDGYTF.

The chain carries TRBV6-1 and TRBJ1-5; 7 bases fit TRBD1. The trim removed 6 bases at V and 1 base at J, leaving 6 bases unmatched. The CDR3 consists of 15 residues. The germline V gene encodes CDR1 MNHNS and CDR2 SASEGT. This chain's CDR3 is CASSRGQVSNQPQHF. The CDR3 DNA is TGTGCCAGCAGCCGCGGACAGGTGAGCAATCAGCCCCAGCATTTT.

The V and J genes are TRBV18 and TRBJ2-7; 10 nucleotides line up with TRBD1. Germline-derived CDR1 and CDR2 are KGHSH and LQKENI. V gave up 2 bases and J gave up 2 bases; unmatched junction bases: 0. The CDR3 is 14 residues long. CDR3 DNA: TGTGCCAGCTCACCAGGACAGGGGGCCTACGAGCAGTACTTC. Translated: CASSPGQGAYEQYF. Combining the CDR3 with reference TRBV18 and TRBJ2-7 gives the whole variable domain NAGVMQNPRHLVRRRGQEARLRCSPMKGHSHVYWYRQLPEEGLKFMVYLQKENIIDESGMPKERFSAEFPKEGPSILRIQQVVRGDSAAYFCASSPGQGAYEQYFGPGTRLTVT.

V is TRBV2 and J is TRBJ1-4, with TRBD1 matching over 7 bases. Germline V gene sequence: CDR1 SNHLY, CDR2 FYNNEI. The CDR3 covers 14 residues. Losses at the gene ends were 4 bases for V and 5 bases for J; bases not matched to a gene: 4. The CDR3 loop reads CASSGQGRNEKLFF. In nucleotides, the CDR3 is TGTGCCAGCAGTGGACAGGGTAGGAATGAAAAACTGTTTTTT.

The DNA of the CDR3 is TGTGCCAGCAGTTACGGGGGACAGATTTACGAGCAGTACTTC. This gives the protein CASSYGGQIYEQYF. This sequence joins TRBV6-5 and TRBJ2-7; 7 positions agree with TRBD1. The V gene end was trimmed by 2 bases and the J gene end by 4 bases; junction bases not matched to a gene: 5. CDR1 is MNHEY, CDR2 SVGAGI, per germline. This CDR3 contains 14 residues.

In its sample, this clone was seen a few times. This CDR3 reads CASSWGQGGYEQYF. CDR3 DNA sequence: TGCGCCAGCAGCTGGGGACAGGGCGGCTACGAGCAGTACTTC. This chain joins TRBV5-1 and TRBJ2-7; 9 bases line up with TRBD1. The CDR3 consists of 14 residues. Germline V gives CDR1 SGHRS, CDR2 YFSETQ. V lost 3 bases and J lost 3; bases outside the gene matches: 4.

Worth noting for this clone: The junction does not match germline at one end; this may be a read error. V and J are TRBV27 and TRBJ2-2, with TRBD1 as a possible D gene (5 bases). Germline V gives CDR1 MNHEY, CDR2 SMNVEV (reference sequence). There are 14 residues in the CDR3. The CDR3 is CASRLRQTGGELFF. The CDR3 DNA follows: TGTGCCAGCCGTTTAAGACAGACGGGCGGGGAGCTGTTTTTT.

Only a few counts were recorded for this clone. The chain combines TRBV6-1 with TRBJ1-2; 7 positions match TRBD1. Germline assignment: CDR1 MNHNS and CDR2 SASEGT. The CDR3 sequence is 15 residues long. With 6 bases clipped from V and 3 bases from J, the junction kept 10 bases outside the gene matches. Here the CDR3 reads CASRVGTDPYYGYTF. CDR3 in DNA: TGTGCCAGCAGGGTAGGGACAGACCCTTACTATGGCTACACCTTC.

The gene calls are TRBV7-2 and TRBJ2-1; D is possibly TRBD1 (5 bases). The CDR3 is 13 residues long. Germline V gene data show CDR1 as SGHTA and CDR2 as FQGNSA. Trimming took off 8 bases at V and 3 bases at J, with 11 bases between the two ends. CDR3 sequence (DNA): TGTGCCAGCCACGACAGTTTCTACAATGAGCAGTTCTTC. Its protein product is CASHDSFYNEQFF.

This clone was observed a handful of times. The V gene is TRBV2, the J gene TRBJ1-1, with 7 bases aligning to TRBD1. The CDR3 contains 19 residues. Germline values: CDR1 SNHLY, CDR2 FYNNEI. Unmatched junction bases numbered 20, after V lost 6 bases and J lost 1 base. This CDR3 is CASSGSQSDRHRENTEAFF. The CDR3 coding sequence is TGTGCCAGCAGCGGGAGTCAATCGGACAGGCATCGGGAGAACACTGAAGCTTTCTTT.

The V call is TRBV9, the J call TRBJ2-7, with D perhaps TRBD2 (5 bases). This CDR3 region has 13 residues. V lost 1 base, J lost 5 bases, and 10 bases lay in between. Looked up from germline, CDR1 is SGDLS and CDR2 is YYNGEE. CDR3 sequence (DNA): TGTGCCAGCAGCGTATGGTCCGGGGACGAGCAGTACTTC. Encoded protein: CASSVWSGDEQYF.

The V and J genes are TRBV19 and TRBJ2-1; TRBD2 matches 7 bases. The CDR3 is made up of 14 amino acids. Germline assignment: CDR1 LNHDA and CDR2 SQIVND (reference sequence). Unmatched junction bases numbered 6, after V lost 10 bases and J lost 0 bases. The DNA for the CDR3 is TGTGCCACACGACTAGCCAACTCCTACAATGAGCAGTTCTTC. Translating it yields CATRLANSYNEQFF.

This sequence joins TRBV11-1 and TRBJ2-7, with D perhaps matching TRBD1 (6 bases). The CDR3 has 17 amino acids. V lost 2 bases and J lost 2, with 19 bases in between. Germline V gene lookup returns CDR1 SGHAT and CDR2 FQDESV (reference sequence). This CDR3 is CASSLRWGQDPTYEQYF. In nucleotides, the CDR3 is TGTGCCAGCAGCTTACGATGGGGGCAGGATCCTACCTACGAGCAGTACTTC. The complete variable domain, with remaining parts taken from reference TRBV11-1 and TRBJ2-7, reads EAEVAQSPRYKITEKSQAVAFWCDPISGHATLYWYRQILGQGPELLVQFQDESVVDDSQLPKDRFSAERLKGVDSTLKIQPAELGDSAMYLCASSLRWGQDPTYEQYFGPGTRLTVT.

V usage is TRBV6-5 and J usage is TRBJ1-5; 8 bases match TRBD1. Germline CDR1 is MNHEY and CDR2 is SVGAGI. V lost 4 bases to trimming and J lost 5 bases; unmatched junction nucleotides: 10. This CDR3 comprises 16 residues. The CDR3 DNA reads TGTGCCAGCAGTTTGGCCGGTGACAGGGGCCATCAGCCCCAGCATTTT. Protein: CASSLAGDRGHQPQHF.

This sequence joins TRBV9 and TRBJ1-2, with 8 bases that match TRBD1. Per germline, CDR1 SGDLS and CDR2 YYNGEE. The CDR3 is made up of 16 amino acids. V dropped 3 bases and J dropped 1; count of bases not matched to a gene: 8. CDR3 residues: CASSAGTGLLNYGYTF. As DNA, the CDR3 is TGTGCCAGCAGCGCCGGGACAGGCTTACTTAACTATGGCTACACCTTC.

The rearrangement joins TRBV10-1 to TRBJ2-1, with 12 bases fitting TRBD2. CDR1 is WNHNN, CDR2 SYGVQD, per germline (reference sequence). The CDR3 loop spans 16 amino acids. Trimming removed 3 bases from V and 4 bases from J; junction bases left unmatched: 4. CDR3 region: CASSELAGGIYNEQFF. The CDR3 DNA reads as TGCGCCAGCAGTGAACTAGCGGGAGGAATATACAATGAGCAGTTCTTC.

The rearrangement links TRBV7-9 to TRBJ1-1; perhaps TRBD1 as D (6 bases). This CDR3 is 16 amino acids long. The germline V gene has CDR1 SEHNR and CDR2 FQNEAQ (reference sequence). V dropped 2 bases and J dropped 4 bases, with 17 bases sitting between them. The CDR3 here is CASSLYGTQGGTEAFF. The CDR3 DNA reads TGTGCCAGCAGCTTATACGGGACACAGGGTGGCACTGAAGCTTTCTTT.

This chain links TRBV27 with TRBJ1-2; unclear D gene. The V end was cut by 0 bases, the J end by 1 base, with 3 bases between. CDR3 length equals 13 residues. Germline CDR1 and CDR2: MNHEY and SMNVEV (reference sequence). The CDR3 DNA reads TGTGCCAGCAGTTTATCGAGTAACTATGGCTACACCTTC. As protein: CASSLSSNYGYTF.

The chain uses TRBV18 and TRBJ2-1, with TRBD2 matching 10 bases. CDR1 and CDR2 from the germline V gene are KGHSH and LQKENI. The length of the CDR3 is 15 residues. Trimming took 6 bases from V and 6 from J; bases not matched to a gene: 8. The CDR3 region is CASSPLAGGSNEQFF. The CDR3 nucleotides read TGTGCCAGCTCCCCATTAGCGGGAGGAAGCAATGAGCAGTTCTTC.

The V gene is TRBV6-6, the J gene TRBJ1-1, with D possibly TRBD1 on 6 matching bases. In germline, CDR1 is MNHNY, CDR2 SVGAGI (reference sequence). V was pared by 6 bases and J by 5 bases, with 16 bases between. The CDR3 is 14 residues long. The CDR3: CASRQQGEATEAFF. The CDR3 DNA is TGTGCCAGCAGACAACAGGGAGAGGCGACTGAAGCTTTCTTT.

The chain links TRBV2 to TRBJ2-3, with TRBD2 matching 13 bases. Germline V gives CDR1 SNHLY, CDR2 FYNNEI. The CDR3 covers 17 residues. J was trimmed by 4 bases and V by 7 bases; bases with no gene match: 11. CDR3: CASTTSGRALTADTQYF. The CDR3 DNA sequence: TGTGCCAGCACTACTAGCGGGAGGGCCCTAACAGCAGATACGCAGTATTTT. The whole variable domain, remainder taken from reference TRBV2 and TRBJ2-3, is EPEVTQTPSHQVTQMGQEVILRCVPISNHLYFYWYRQILGQKVEFLVSFYNNEISEKSEIFDDQFSVERPDGSNFTLKIRSTKLEDSAMYFCASTTSGRALTADTQYFGPGTRLTVL.

The chain combines TRBV30 with TRBJ1-5, with no clear D. Trimming cost V 1 base and J 2 bases, with 6 bases left between them. The CDR3 has 13 amino acids. CDR1 and CDR2 from the germline V gene are GTSNPN and SVGIG (reference sequence). Written as DNA, the CDR3 is TGTGCCTGGAGTGGTAAGCGCAATCAGCCCCAGCATTTT. It translates to CAWSGKRNQPQHF.

The gene calls are TRBV5-1 and TRBJ2-7; tentatively, D is TRBD1 (6 bases). This CDR3 contains 16 residues. Trimming cost V 3 bases and J 1 base, with 17 bases left between them. The germline CDR1 and CDR2 sequences are SGHRS and YFSETQ. CDR3 DNA sequence: TGCGCCAGCAGCTACTCAGGGGCCGCCGGGTCCTACGAGCAGTACTTC. Translation: CASSYSGAAGSYEQYF.

In nucleotides, the CDR3 is TGTGCCAGCGGAAGTCTAGACATTCAGTACTTC. Its translation is CASGSLDIQYF. V is TRBV6-1 and J is TRBJ2-4; D gene uncertain. The V end was cut by 8 bases, the J end by 8 bases, with 10 bases between. The CDR3 is made up of 11 amino acids. Germline values: CDR1 MNHNS, CDR2 SASEGT.

This clone was observed a few times. The genes are TRBV7-7 and TRBJ2-7, with 8 bases lining up with TRBD2. Germline CDR1 SSHAT, CDR2 FNYEAQ (reference sequence). The CDR3 consists of 13 residues. The ends lost 8 bases at V and 2 bases at J; junction bases unmatched: 5. Here the CDR3 DNA reads TGTGCCAGCTCGGCGGGAGGAACCTACGAGCAGTACTTC. Protein sequence: CASSAGGTYEQYF.